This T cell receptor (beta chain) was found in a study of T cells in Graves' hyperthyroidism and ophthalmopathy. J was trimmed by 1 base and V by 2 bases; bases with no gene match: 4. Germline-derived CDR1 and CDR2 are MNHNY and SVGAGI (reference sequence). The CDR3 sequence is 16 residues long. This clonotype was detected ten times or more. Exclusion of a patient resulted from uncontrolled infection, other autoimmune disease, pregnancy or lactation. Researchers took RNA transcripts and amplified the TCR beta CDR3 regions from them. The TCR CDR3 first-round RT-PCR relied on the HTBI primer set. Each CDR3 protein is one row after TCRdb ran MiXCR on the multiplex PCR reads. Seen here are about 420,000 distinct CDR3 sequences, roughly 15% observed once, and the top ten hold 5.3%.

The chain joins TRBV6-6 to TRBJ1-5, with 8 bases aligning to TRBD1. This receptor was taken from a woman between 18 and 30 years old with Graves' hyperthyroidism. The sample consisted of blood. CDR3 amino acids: CASSYQGAWSNQPQHF. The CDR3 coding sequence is TGTGCCAGCAGTTACCAGGGGGCTTGGAGCAATCAGCCCCAGCATTTT.